This T cell receptor beta chain was observed in a study of blood T cell repertoires in COVID-19. Study overall: The United States, Italy and Spain were the sources of the acute and convalescent COVID-19 samples. PBMCs, B-cell-depleted T cells, or T cells were the source of the cDNA or gDNA that made up the material.

Per germline, CDR1 MNHEY and CDR2 SMNVEV (reference sequence). V gave up 0 bases and J gave up 1 base, with 9 bases separating them. The CDR3 is 16 residues long. This clone came up once. Sequenced by immunoSEQ multiplex PCR; TCRdb stores in-frame clones only, minus some. This sample has almost 200,000 clones, with around 92% found just once. Participant reports of clinical history set cohort assignment. The genes are TRBV27 and TRBJ2-2; D ambiguous. The origin of this receptor is a woman aged 18-29 years who had recovered from COVID-19. Sequencing was carried out using PBMCs or T cells enriched from blood (not recorded which). Here the CDR3 reads CASSLSPRQNTGELFF. The CDR3 nucleotides read TGTGCCAGCAGTTTATCGCCCCGACAGAACACCGGGGAGCTGTTTTTT.